The 9 T cell receptor beta chains below were found in one sample sequenced in a study of blood T cell repertoires in COVID-19. The repertoire was sequenced with immunoSEQ multiplex PCR; TCRdb's copy has only in-frame clones and lacks some. The data hold 300,000 to 400,000 clones, with around 91% observed a single time. The specimen sequenced was peripheral blood. The origin of the receptors is a young woman who had recovered from COVID-19.

The chain has TRBV5-6 and TRBJ1-5; the D is unclear. The V and J ends lost 4 bases and 9 bases respectively, with 11 bases between them. The CDR3 length is 12 residues. Germline values: CDR1 SGHDT, CDR2 YYEEEE. This CDR3 is CASSLGISPQHF. The CDR3 DNA reads TGTGCCAGCAGCCTAGGAATCTCGCCCCAGCATTTT.

V is TRBV5-4 and J is TRBJ2-1; D is undetermined. The V and J ends lost 2 bases and 6 bases respectively, with 12 bases between them. CDR3 length: 14 residues. Germline V gene sequence: CDR1 SGHNT, CDR2 YYREEE (reference sequence). The CDR3 region is CASSFTESVNEQFF. In nucleotides, the CDR3 is TGTGCCAGCAGCTTCACAGAGAGTGTCAATGAGCAGTTCTTC.

The chain carries TRBV5-6 and TRBJ2-1; 9 nucleotides agree with TRBD2. The CDR3 is 16 residues long. From germline, CDR1 is SGHDT and CDR2 YYEEEE. The junction had 6 bases not matched to a gene; V was cut back by 1 base and J by 4 bases. This chain's CDR3 is CASSLLGGRAYNEQFF. In DNA form, the CDR3 reads TGTGCCAGCAGCTTGTTAGGCGGGAGGGCGTACAATGAGCAGTTCTTC. Complete variable domain (other parts from reference TRBV5-6 and TRBJ2-1): DAGVTQSPTHLIKTRGQQVTLRCSPKSGHDTVSWYQQALGQGPQFIFQYYEEEERQRGNFPDRFSGHQFPNYSSELNVNALLLGDSALYLCASSLLGGRAYNEQFFGPGTRLTVL.

This chain uses TRBV3-1 (or the pseudogene TRBV3-2) with TRBJ2-7; 10 bases agree with TRBD2. The CDR3 spans 16 residues. The germline V gene encodes CDR1 LGHDT and CDR2 YNNKEL (reference sequence). V trimming: 2 bases; J trimming: 6 bases; junction bases outside the gene matches: 10. Written as DNA, the CDR3 is TGTGCCAGCAGCCAATTAACGCCGGGACTAGCGACCGAGCAGTACGTC. Translation: CASSQLTPGLATEQYV.

The rearrangement uses TRBV7-2 and TRBJ1-1, with TRBD1 matching 8 bases. CDR1 is SGHTA and CDR2 is FQGNSA in the germline V gene. This CDR3 region has 18 residues. Trimming at V came to 0 bases and at J to 6 bases, leaving 15 bases not matched to a gene. CDR3 in DNA: TGTGCCAGCAGCTTAGCCCCCGGACAGGGAGGTGGTGGCTCTGAAGCTTTCTTT. It yields the protein CASSLAPGQGGGGSEAFF.

The rearrangement joins TRBV25-1 to TRBJ2-5; 10 bases align to TRBD2. Germline values: CDR1 MGHDK, CDR2 SYGVNS. With V trimmed by 2 bases and J by 3 bases, 6 bases remained unmatched. This CDR3 is built from 16 residues. The CDR3 DNA reads as TGTGCCAGCAGTGAAAGAGCGGGAGGGATGGAAGAGACCCAGTACTTC. Translation: CASSERAGGMEETQYF.

The J gene is TRBJ2-7, the V gene TRBV7-6, with D perhaps TRBD2 (6 bases). CDR1 is SGHVS and CDR2 is FNYEAQ in the germline V gene. The V and J ends lost 2 bases and 2 bases respectively, with 13 bases between them. This CDR3 region has 15 residues. In DNA, the CDR3 is TGTGCCAGCAGCTTATTTGCGGGAAGGGCCTACGAGCAGTACGTC. Translating gives CASSLFAGRAYEQYV.

The rearrangement uses TRBV5-1 and TRBJ2-1; 13 nucleotides match TRBD2. CDR1 and CDR2 from the germline V gene are SGHRS and YFSETQ. This CDR3 comprises 15 residues. V shed 4 bases and J 6 bases; nucleotides not matched to a gene: 4. The CDR3 loop is CASSPGTSGINEQFF. In DNA form, the CDR3 reads TGCGCCAGCAGCCCGGGGACTAGCGGGATCAATGAGCAGTTCTTC.

The genes are TRBV11-3 and TRBJ2-1; a weak D match, TRBD1 (6 bases). The germline V and J ends were trimmed by 1 base and 4 bases, with 17 bases remaining between them. Germline values: CDR1 SGHNT, CDR2 YENEEA. The CDR3 is made up of 17 amino acids. For the CDR3, the DNA is TGTGCCAGCAGCTTAGGACAGGTAATCGGGGCATACAATGAGCAGTTCTTC. Its protein product is CASSLGQVIGAYNEQFF.